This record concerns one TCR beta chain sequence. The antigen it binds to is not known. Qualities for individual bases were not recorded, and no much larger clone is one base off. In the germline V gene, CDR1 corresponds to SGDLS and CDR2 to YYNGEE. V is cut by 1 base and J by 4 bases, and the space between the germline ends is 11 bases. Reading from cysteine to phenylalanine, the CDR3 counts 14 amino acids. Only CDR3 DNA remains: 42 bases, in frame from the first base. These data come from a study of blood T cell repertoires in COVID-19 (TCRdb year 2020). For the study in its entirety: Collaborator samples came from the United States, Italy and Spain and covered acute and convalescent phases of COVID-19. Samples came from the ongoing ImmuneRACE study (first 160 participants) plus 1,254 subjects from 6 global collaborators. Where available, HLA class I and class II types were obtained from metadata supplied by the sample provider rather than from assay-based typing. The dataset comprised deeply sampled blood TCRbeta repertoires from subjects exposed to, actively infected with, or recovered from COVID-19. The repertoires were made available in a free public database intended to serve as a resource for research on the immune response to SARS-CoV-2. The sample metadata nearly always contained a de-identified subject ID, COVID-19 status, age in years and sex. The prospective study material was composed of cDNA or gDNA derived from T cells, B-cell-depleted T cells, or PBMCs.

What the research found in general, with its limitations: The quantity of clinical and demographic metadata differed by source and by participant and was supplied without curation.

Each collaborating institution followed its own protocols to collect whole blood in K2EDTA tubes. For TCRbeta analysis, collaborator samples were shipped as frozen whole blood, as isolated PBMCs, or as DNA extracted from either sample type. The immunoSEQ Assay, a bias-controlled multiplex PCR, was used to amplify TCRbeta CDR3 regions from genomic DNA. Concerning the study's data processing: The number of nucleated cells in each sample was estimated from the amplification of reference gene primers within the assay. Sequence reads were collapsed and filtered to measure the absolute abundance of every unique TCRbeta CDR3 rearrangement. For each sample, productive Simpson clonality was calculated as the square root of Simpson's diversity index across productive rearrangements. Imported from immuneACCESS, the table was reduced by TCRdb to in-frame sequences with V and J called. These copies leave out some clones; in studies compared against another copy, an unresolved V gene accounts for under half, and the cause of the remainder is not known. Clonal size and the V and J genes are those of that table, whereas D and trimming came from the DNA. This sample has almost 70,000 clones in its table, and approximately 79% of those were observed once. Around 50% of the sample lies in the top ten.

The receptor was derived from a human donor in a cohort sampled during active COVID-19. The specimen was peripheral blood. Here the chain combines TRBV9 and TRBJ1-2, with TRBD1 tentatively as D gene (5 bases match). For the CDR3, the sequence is CASSVNDRPYGYTF. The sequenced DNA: TGTGCCAGCAGCGTAAACGACAGACCCTATGGCTACACCTTC.